This T cell receptor beta chain was found in a study of T-cell memory formation after mild COVID-19. Regarding this clonotype: Antigen specificity is unknown.

This CDR3 is 14 amino acids long. The germline V and J ends were trimmed by 6 bases and 2 bases, with 14 bases remaining between them. Per the germline V gene, CDR1 is MNHEY and CDR2 is SVGEGT. 5'RACE with constant-segment primers built TCRalpha and TCRbeta cDNA libraries with UMIs. TCRdb reprocessed the 5' RACE reads via MiXCR and lists one record per CDR3 protein. The sample lists 400,000 to 450,000 distinct CDR3 sequences, roughly 18% seen once, with under 25% in the top ten. Study-wide findings and caveats: Contracting CD4+ clones were located mainly in CM and EM, and CD8+ clones in EMRA. Proof of SARS-CoV-2 specificity was absent for the second-wave clones that crested on day 37. Several responding clones turned up in pre-infection memory, indicating that cross-reactive memory may have taken part.

The sample comprised PBMCs or a T cell subset sorted from them (not recorded which). The receptor was isolated from a man aged 18-30 years who had mild COVID-19 (a few samples of this study predate the infection). Cell type and time point are not known. The chain joins TRBV6-2 or TRBV6-3 to TRBJ2-7; D may match TRBD1 or TRBD2 (6 bases each). CDR3 in amino acids: CASSPEGEAYEQYF. DNA for the CDR3: TGTGCCAGCAGCCCGGAGGGGGAGGCCTACGAGCAGTACTTC.